This TCR beta chain comes out of a study of blood T cell repertoires in COVID-19. Study as a whole: Collection of acute and convalescent COVID-19 samples took place in the United States, Italy and Spain.

This clone was seen a few times. In the authors' methods: Amplification of reference gene primers provided the estimated nucleated cell counts. Profiling relied on immunoSEQ multiplex PCR, and the TCRdb table lists in-frame clones only, not all of them. V and J calls and clone size come straight from that table; D and trimming were deduced from the DNA. The sample consists of 200,000 to 250,000 clones, around four fifths of them appearing once. What was sequenced was peripheral blood. The sequence derives from a woman aged 40 to 55 with active or convalescent COVID-19.

The CDR3 nucleotides are TGTGCCACCAGCAGCTGGGTAGGGGACGGGGAGCTGTTTTTT. Its protein product is CATSSWVGDGELFF. The V gene is TRBV15, the J gene TRBJ2-2; a possible D gene is TRBD1 (5 bases). Per germline, CDR1 LNHNV and CDR2 YYDKDF (reference sequence). CDR3 length equals 14 residues. The V gene lost 3 bases and the J gene lost 7 bases, with 12 bases spanning the gap. The full variable domain, its missing parts supplied by reference TRBV15 and TRBJ2-2, is DAMVIQNPRYQVTQFGKPVTLSCSQTLNHNVMYWYQQKSSQAPKLLFHYYDKDFNNEADTPDNFQSRRPNTSFCFLDIRSPGLGDTAMYLCATSSWVGDGELFFGEGSRLTVL.